These 9 T cell receptor beta chains share one sample of origin, sequenced in a study of regulatory T cells in long-lasting Graves disease. TCR beta libraries were built with iRepertoire HTBI primers and Arm-PCR of CDR3 regions. From the multiplex PCR reads, TCRdb called clonotypes with MiXCR, one entry per CDR3 protein. The sample has fewer than 600,000 distinct CDR3 sequences, around a fifth seen once; the top ten hold around 12%. Time point of the sample: persistent/refractory GD, antithyroid drugs over 5 years with positive TRAb. PBMCs provided the RNA from which the TCR library was made. The sample was peripheral blood mononuclear cells (PBMCs), taken when the disease was refractory, from a patient treated with antithyroid drugs. All receptors derive from a female donor with Graves disease.

In this sample, this clonotype turned up once. The gene calls are TRBV27 and TRBJ1-6, with D possibly matching TRBD1 (6 bases). Germline V gene data show CDR1 as MNHEY and CDR2 as SMNVEV (reference sequence). The CDR3 totals 17 residues. V was pared by 6 bases and J by 4 bases, with 19 bases between. The DNA of the CDR3 is TGTGCCAGCAGCCGAAGCAGGGGCAAACTATATAATTCACCCCTCCACTTT. Protein sequence: CASSRSRGKLYNSPLHF.

This clonotype was seen a few times. The V and J genes are TRBV7-2 and TRBJ2-7, with 7 bases fitting TRBD2. Trimming cost V 5 bases and J 3 bases; bases outside gene matches: 22. The CDR3 has 19 residues. Germline V lookup: CDR1 SGHTA, CDR2 FQGNSA. The CDR3 coding sequence is TGTGCCAGCAGCGCCCGACAGTTTGAGACTAGCTTTGAGAACTACGAGCAGTACTTC. Translation: CASSARQFETSFENYEQYF.

In the case of this clonotype: With a much larger clone just one base away, this may be a read error. The gene calls are TRBV2 and TRBJ1-2; D ambiguous. The CDR3 sequence is 14 residues long. CDR1 is SNHLY and CDR2 is FYNNEI in the germline V gene. With 11 bases removed from V and 3 bases from J, the gap between germline ends came to 19 bases. CDR3 sequence (DNA): TGTGCCCGCGTCGGATCGCTCGCTGACTATGGCTACACCTTC. Amino acid sequence: CARVGSLADYGYTF. Based on the CDR3 plus reference TRBV2 and TRBJ1-2, the full variable domain is EPEVTQTPSHQVTQMGQEVILRCVPISNHLYFYWYRQILGQKVEFLVSFYNNEISEKSEIFDDQFSVERPDGSNFTLKIRSTKLEDSAMYFCARVGSLADYGYTFGSGTRLTVV.

This clonotype was picked up a small number of times. This may arise from a read error, as a much more abundant clone is one base away. This chain joins TRBV28 and TRBJ1-2, with TRBD1 as a possible D gene (5 bases). This CDR3 contains 13 residues. Germline values: CDR1 MDHEN, CDR2 SYDVKM. CDR3 sequence reads: CASSFGRANGYIF. The CDR3 DNA reads TGTGCCAGCAGTTTCGGCAGGGCTAATGGCTACATCTTC.

A single count supports this clonotype. V and J are TRBV6-5 and TRBJ2-1, with TRBD1 matching 7 bases. Trimming at V came to 0 bases and at J to 2 bases, leaving 7 bases not matched to a gene. The germline gives CDR1 MNHEY, CDR2 SVGAGI. The CDR3 is made up of 17 amino acids. CDR3 bases: TGTGCCAGCAGTTACTCTGGGGACAGTGGAGCCTACAATGAGCAGTTCTTC. Translation gives CASSYSGDSGAYNEQFF.

This clonotype was observed at least ten times. V is TRBV6-2 or TRBV6-3 and J is TRBJ1-5; D is ambiguous. Germline CDR1 MNHEY, CDR2 SVGEGT. V was cut by 5 bases and J by 4 bases, with 12 bases left in between. The CDR3 spans 14 residues. This chain's CDR3 is CASSEVSGNQPQHF. CDR3 nucleotide sequence: TGTGCCAGCAGTGAAGTTTCGGGGAATCAGCCCCAGCATTTT.

In its sample, this clonotype was seen many times. The DNA for the CDR3 is TGCAGCGTTGCCGGGGCCGTAAACACCGGGGAGCTGTTTTTT. Translated, it gives CSVAGAVNTGELFF. The chain has TRBV29-1 and TRBJ2-2; D may be TRBD1 or TRBD2 (5 bases each). V was cut by 4 bases and J by 2 bases, with 11 bases left in between. The germline CDR1 and CDR2 sequences are SQVTM and ANQGSEA. This CDR3 region has 14 residues.

This clonotype was seen repeatedly, ten times or more. V gene TRBV6-1 combines with J gene TRBJ2-6; no definite D call. This CDR3 is built from 15 residues. V dropped 6 bases and J dropped 0 bases, with 9 bases sitting between them. The germline CDR1 and CDR2 sequences are MNHNS and SASEGT. The CDR3 DNA reads TGTGCCAGCAGGCAGACTCTCTCTGGGGCCAACGTCCTGACTTTC. Amino acid sequence: CASRQTLSGANVLTF.

At least ten counts were recorded for this clonotype. The chain employs TRBV28 and TRBJ2-7, with D possibly being TRBD1 or TRBD2 (7 bases each). V lost 2 bases to trimming and J lost 5 bases, with 16 bases between them. Germline V gene data show CDR1 as MDHEN and CDR2 as SYDVKM. CDR3 size: 15 residues. The CDR3 DNA is TGTGCCAGCAGTTTAAGTGCAGGGGGGAGGGACGAGCAGTACTTC. This sequence encodes CASSLSAGGRDEQYF.